The next 27 T cell receptor beta chains were all read from a single sample in a study of blood T cell repertoires in COVID-19. TCRdb's table, derived via immunoSEQ multiplex PCR, lists solely in-frame clones and lacks some. This table has roughly 200,000 clones, around 84% appearing once. Specimen: peripheral blood. The receptors derive from a woman aged 80 or over with acute or convalescent COVID-19.

Notes on this clone: The junction and the germline gene differ at one end; a read error may be behind it. The chain is built from TRBV9 and TRBJ2-3, with D tentatively TRBD2 (6 bases). The CDR3 loop spans 13 amino acids. CDR1 SGDLS and CDR2 YYNGEE come from the germline V gene. DNA of the CDR3: TGTGCCAGCAGCGTAGGGACTACAGAGACGCAGTATTTT. Residues: CASSVGTTETQYF.

The chain combines TRBV30 with TRBJ2-7; maybe TRBD2 (5 bases). CDR1 and CDR2 (germline): GTSNPN, SVGIG (reference sequence). The CDR3 runs 13 residues. The V end lost 2 bases, the J end lost 3 bases, and 11 bases lay between the germline ends. CDR3 residues: CAWSMGAVYEQYF. DNA for the CDR3: TGTGCCTGGAGTATGGGAGCGGTCTACGAGCAGTACTTC.

V and J are TRBV6-4 and TRBJ1-2, with D perhaps matching TRBD1 (6 bases). Germline values: CDR1 MRHNA, CDR2 SNTAGT. CDR3 length equals 15 residues. Trimming pared 3 bases from V and 3 bases from J, leaving 14 bases between. CDR3 DNA sequence: TGTGCCAGCAGTGAACAACTCGGGACATACTATGGCTACACCTTC. Translating it yields CASSEQLGTYYGYTF.

The chain is built from TRBV7-2 and TRBJ2-7, with TRBD2 matching over 10 bases. Germline CDR1 is SGHTA and CDR2 is FQGNSA. V was clipped by 3 bases and J by 1 base; unmatched bases: 3. The CDR3 loop spans 15 amino acids. The CDR3: CASSFSGRASYEQYF. The CDR3 DNA is TGTGCCAGCAGCTTCAGCGGGAGGGCTTCCTACGAGCAGTACTTC. The full variable domain, completed using reference TRBV7-2 and TRBJ2-7, is GAGVSQSPSNKVTEKGKDVELRCDPISGHTALYWYRQSLGQGLEFLIYFQGNSAPDKSGLPSDRFSAERTGGSVSTLTIQRTQQEDSAVYLCASSFSGRASYEQYFGPGTRLTVT.

The V and J genes are TRBV2 and TRBJ1-1; 7 bases agree with TRBD1. The CDR3 totals 15 residues. V dropped 5 bases and J dropped 5; count of bases not matched to a gene: 11. Looked up from germline, CDR1 is SNHLY and CDR2 is FYNNEI. CDR3 sequence reads: CASSFDPTGRTEAFF. The CDR3 DNA follows: TGTGCCAGCAGTTTTGACCCGACAGGGCGTACTGAAGCTTTCTTT.

In its sample, this clone was seen a few times. The V call is TRBV7-2, the J call TRBJ1-2; a weak D match, TRBD1 (6 bases). CDR3 size: 18 residues. Trimming took off 1 base at V and 3 bases at J, with 21 bases between the two ends. Germline V gene data show CDR1 as SGHTA and CDR2 as FQGNSA. CDR3: CASSLGVVRAGDYYGYTF. The CDR3 DNA reads TGTGCCAGCAGCTTAGGGGTCGTCAGGGCAGGGGATTACTATGGCTACACCTTC.

V gene TRBV6-6 combines with J gene TRBJ2-1, with 10 bases lining up with TRBD1. The CDR3 runs 16 residues. The J segment lost 0 bases and the V segment lost 8 bases, leaving 7 bases of the junction unmatched. Germline-derived CDR1 and CDR2 are MNHNY and SVGAGI (reference sequence). CDR3 bases: TGTGCCAGCGGAAGACAGGGGGCTCCCTCCTACAATGAGCAGTTCTTC. It encodes CASGRQGAPSYNEQFF.

CDR3 region: CASGASYNSPLHF. CDR3 bases: TGCGCCAGCGGGGCTTCCTATAATTCACCCCTCCACTTT. This chain joins TRBV4-3 and TRBJ1-6; the D gene is possibly TRBD1 (5 bases). V was clipped by 8 bases and J by 1 base, with 6 bases between them. Germline CDR1 is LGHNA and CDR2 is YSLEER. The CDR3 has 13 amino acids.

This sequence joins TRBV6-5 and TRBJ2-7; TRBD1 aligns across 7 bases. Germline-derived CDR1 and CDR2 are MNHEY and SVGAGI. Trimming removed 7 bases from V and 0 bases from J; junction bases left unmatched: 6. The CDR3 covers 14 residues. CDR3 in amino acids: CASTLGQSSYEQYF. The CDR3 coding sequence is TGTGCCAGCACCCTGGGACAGAGCTCCTACGAGCAGTACTTC.

The chain links TRBV10-2 to TRBJ2-1; 9 nucleotides line up with TRBD2. V lost 2 bases, J lost 10 bases, and 6 bases stayed unmatched. This CDR3 spans 14 amino acids. Per germline, CDR1 WSHSY and CDR2 SAAADI. The CDR3 spells CASSEKREVVEQFF. In nucleotides, the CDR3 is TGCGCCAGCAGTGAGAAGCGGGAGGTCGTAGAGCAGTTCTTC.

The chain is built from TRBV28 and TRBJ1-6; D remains ambiguous. Looked up from germline, CDR1 is MDHEN and CDR2 is SYDVKM. The CDR3 is made up of 14 amino acids. With 5 bases removed from V and 11 bases from J, the gap between germline ends came to 16 bases. The CDR3 protein is CASSPTEGWTPLHF. CDR3 sequence (DNA): TGTGCCAGCAGTCCGACGGAGGGCTGGACACCCCTCCACTTT.

The chain combines TRBV28 with TRBJ1-2, with 7 bases aligning to TRBD1. This CDR3 has 15 amino acids. V lost 8 bases, J lost 7 bases, and 16 bases stayed unmatched. CDR1 is MDHEN, CDR2 SYDVKM, per germline. The CDR3, as DNA: TGTGCCAGCCTTTTGTCGAACAGGGGAGTCTCTGGCTACACCTTC. Translation gives CASLLSNRGVSGYTF.

The V gene is TRBV6-5, the J gene TRBJ1-1; D is unresolved. The germline CDR1 and CDR2 sequences are MNHEY and SVGAGI. V lost 5 bases and J lost 3, with 10 bases in between. The CDR3 runs to 13 residues. The CDR3 reads CASSRREDTEAFF. The CDR3 coding sequence is TGTGCCAGCAGTCGACGGGAGGACACTGAAGCTTTCTTT.

V usage is TRBV7-2 and J usage is TRBJ2-2; tentative D call: TRBD2 (7 bases). The CDR3 is 15 amino acids. CDR1 is SGHTA, CDR2 FQGNSA, per germline. V was clipped by 5 bases and J by 5 bases, with 15 bases between them. The CDR3 loop reads CASSPPGRGTGELFF. In DNA form, the CDR3 reads TGTGCCAGCAGCCCCCCGGGGAGGGGGACCGGGGAGCTGTTTTTT.

This clone appeared a single time. The rearrangement uses TRBV7-9 and TRBJ1-1; D remains ambiguous. V was trimmed by 4 bases and J by 1 base, leaving 10 bases between them. CDR3 size: 14 residues. Germline loops: CDR1 SEHNR, CDR2 FQNEAQ (reference sequence). CDR3 DNA: TGTGCCAGCAGCTCCGGGTCGAGGAACACTGAAGCTTTCTTT. It translates to CASSSGSRNTEAFF.

The genes are TRBV10-3 and TRBJ2-3; 9 bases fit TRBD2. V was clipped by 6 bases and J by 4 bases; unmatched bases: 2. The CDR3 covers 13 residues. Germline-derived CDR1 and CDR2 are ENHRY and SYGVKD. CDR3 nucleotide sequence: TGTGCCATCAGGCGGGGGGGCCCAGATACGCAGTATTTT. Residues: CAIRRGGPDTQYF.

The rearrangement joins TRBV6-2 or TRBV6-3 to TRBJ2-1; 12 nucleotides match TRBD2. Germline values: CDR1 MNHEY, CDR2 SVGEGT. J gave up 6 bases and V 4 bases, and 7 bases lay outside the gene matches. This CDR3 has 16 residues. The CDR3 DNA is TGTGCCAGCAGTTCTCGGACTAGCGGGATATTCAATGAGCAGTTCTTC. This translates into CASSSRTSGIFNEQFF.

This chain links TRBV27 with TRBJ2-1; TRBD2 aligns across 7 bases. J gave up 3 bases and V 8 bases, and 10 bases lay outside the gene matches. CDR3 length: 15 amino acids. Germline CDR1 MNHEY, CDR2 SMNVEV (reference sequence). CDR3 sequence reads: CASQKSWGGYNEQFF. The DNA of the CDR3 is TGTGCCAGCCAAAAAAGCTGGGGGGGCTACAATGAGCAGTTCTTC.

The rearrangement links TRBV30 to TRBJ1-5, with D perhaps matching TRBD1 (5 bases). Trimming took off 4 bases at V and 7 bases at J, with 17 bases between the two ends. There are 14 residues in the CDR3. The germline CDR1 and CDR2 sequences are GTSNPN and SVGIG (reference sequence). In DNA form, the CDR3 reads TGTGCCTGGACCCCCGGGGGATTAGGGCAGCCCCAGCATTTT. It codes for CAWTPGGLGQPQHF. Drawing the rest from reference TRBV30 and TRBJ1-5, the complete variable domain is SQTIHQWPATLVQPVGSPLSLECTVEGTSNPNLYWYRQAAGRGLQLLFYSVGIGQISSEVPQNLSASRPQDRQFILSSKKLLLSDSGFYLCAWTPGGLGQPQHFGDGTRLSIL.

The rearrangement links TRBV9 to TRBJ1-1; TRBD1 matches at 7 bases. Looked up from germline, CDR1 is SGDLS and CDR2 is YYNGEE. The CDR3 consists of 15 residues. J was trimmed by 0 bases and V by 3 bases; bases with no gene match: 5. CDR3 bases: TGTGCCAGCAGCGCCTACAGGGGCATGAACACTGAAGCTTTCTTT. Amino acids: CASSAYRGMNTEAFF.

At least ten counts were recorded for this clone. The J gene is TRBJ2-3, the V gene TRBV27; D remains unclear. V shed 5 bases and J shed 1 base, with 10 bases lying between them. The CDR3 covers 14 residues. Germline CDR1 reads MNHEY; CDR2 reads SMNVEV (reference sequence). The chain's CDR3 is CASSIRAGTDTQYF. The CDR3 DNA reads TGTGCCAGCAGTATCCGCGCGGGCACAGATACGCAGTATTTT.

The chain employs TRBV29-1 and TRBJ2-4; no firm D call. Deletions cut 4 bases from V and 0 bases from J, with 7 bases between. This CDR3 has 13 residues. The germline V gene encodes CDR1 SQVTM and CDR2 ANQGSEA. CDR3 region: CSVGELAKNIQYF. CDR3 in DNA: TGCAGCGTTGGTGAGCTAGCCAAAAACATTCAGTACTTC.

CDR3: CASGTGRINTGELFF. The CDR3 bases are TGTGCCTCGGGGACGGGGAGGATAAACACCGGGGAGCTGTTTTTT. The chain uses TRBV30 and TRBJ2-2; TRBD2 might be the D (6 bases). The CDR3 consists of 15 residues. Trimming shortened V by 7 bases and J by 2 bases, and 17 bases separated the two germline ends. Germline values: CDR1 GTSNPN, CDR2 SVGIG (reference sequence).

Only one count was recorded for this clone. This chain connects TRBV7-3 to TRBJ2-5, with 7 nucleotides matching TRBD1. The CDR3 covers 15 residues. Unmatched junction bases numbered 9, after V lost 2 bases and J lost 6 bases. Germline values: CDR1 SGHTA, CDR2 FQGTGA. CDR3 sequence reads: CASSLAEQGKQTQYF. The CDR3 region has the DNA TGTGCCAGCAGCTTAGCAGAACAGGGGAAACAGACCCAGTACTTC. The variable domain in full, with the rest retrieved from reference TRBV7-3 and TRBJ2-5, is GAGVSQTPSNKVTEKGKYVELRCDPISGHTALYWYRQSLGQGPEFLIYFQGTGAADDSGLPNDRFFAVRPEGSVSTLKIQRTERGDSAVYLCASSLAEQGKQTQYFGPGTRLLVL.

V is TRBV18 and J is TRBJ1-2; D ambiguous. This CDR3 has 15 residues. Germline CDR1 KGHSH, CDR2 LQKENI. Between the trimmed V and J ends, which lost 3 bases and 7 bases, there was a span of 18 bases. The CDR3: CASSPFPQRDSGYTF. Here the CDR3 DNA reads TGTGCCAGCTCACCGTTCCCCCAGAGGGATAGTGGCTACACCTTC.

The chain recombines TRBV5-1 with TRBJ1-2, with D uncertain. This CDR3 comprises 12 residues. Germline CDR1 reads SGHRS; CDR2 reads YFSETQ. Trimming took 1 base from V and 6 from J, leaving 7 bases between them. CDR3 in DNA: TGCGCCAGCAGCTTGAACCGGGATGGCTACACCTTC. Protein sequence: CASSLNRDGYTF.

This rearrangement joins TRBV3-1 (or the pseudogene TRBV3-2) to TRBJ2-7; D is possibly TRBD2 (6 bases). The CDR3 has 14 amino acids. The V gene's germline CDR1 is LGHDT and CDR2 YNNKEL (reference sequence). The V and J ends lost 1 base and 4 bases respectively, with 11 bases between them. In DNA, the CDR3 is TGTGCCAGCAGCCAAGGGGGGGATTTATACGAGCAGTACTTC. This encodes CASSQGGDLYEQYF.